This entry is about one T cell receptor beta chain. The antigen remains undetermined. J was trimmed by 1 base and V by 3 bases; bases with no gene match: 11. Germline V gene lookup returns CDR1 LNHDA and CDR2 SQIVND (reference sequence). The CDR3 spans 17 residues. Time point indicated: week 47, end of study. Topical imiquimod was applied with each vaccine dose, which held 300 ug of mutant IDH1 20-mer peptide. This sample is drawn from a study of a mutant IDH1 vaccine in newly diagnosed glioma. Produced via immunoSEQ multiplex PCR; TCRdb's table is partial and in-frame only. Found here are fewer than 60,000 clones, approximately 65% of them singletons; the top ten hold under 5.5%.

This chain uses TRBV19 with TRBJ1-1; 7 bases agree with TRBD1. The sequences come from peripheral blood mononuclear cells (PBMCs), collected from a glioma patient whose treatment included an IDH1 peptide vaccine. The clonotype comes from a man between 35 and 55 years old with glioma. Some clones in this sample may be carry-over from other donors' samples. In DNA, the CDR3 is TGTGCCAGTAGTATCGGTCGGACAGGAACTAGGAACACTGAAGCTTTCTTT. Translating gives CASSIGRTGTRNTEAFF.